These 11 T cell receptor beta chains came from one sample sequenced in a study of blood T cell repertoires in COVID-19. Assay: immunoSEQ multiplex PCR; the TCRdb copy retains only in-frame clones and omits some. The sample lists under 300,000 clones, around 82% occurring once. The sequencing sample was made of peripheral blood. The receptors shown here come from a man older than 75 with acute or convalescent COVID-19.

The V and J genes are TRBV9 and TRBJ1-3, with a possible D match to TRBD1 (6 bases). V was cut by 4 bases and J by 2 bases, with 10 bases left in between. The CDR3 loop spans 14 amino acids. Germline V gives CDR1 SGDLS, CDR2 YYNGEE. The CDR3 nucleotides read TGTGCCAGCAGCTTACAGGGAGCTGGAAACACCATATATTTT. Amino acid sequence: CASSLQGAGNTIYF.

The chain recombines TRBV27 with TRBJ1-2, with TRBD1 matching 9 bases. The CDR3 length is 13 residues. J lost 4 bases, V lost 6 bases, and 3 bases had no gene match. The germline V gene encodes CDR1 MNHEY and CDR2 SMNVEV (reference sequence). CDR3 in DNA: TGTGCCAGCAGCCAACAGGGGGCCTATGGCTACACCTTC. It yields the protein CASSQQGAYGYTF.

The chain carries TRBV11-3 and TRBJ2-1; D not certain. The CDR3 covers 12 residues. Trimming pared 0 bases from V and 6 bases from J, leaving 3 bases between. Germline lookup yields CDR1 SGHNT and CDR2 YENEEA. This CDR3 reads CASSLDSNEQFF. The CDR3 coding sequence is TGTGCCAGCAGCTTAGACAGCAATGAGCAGTTCTTC.

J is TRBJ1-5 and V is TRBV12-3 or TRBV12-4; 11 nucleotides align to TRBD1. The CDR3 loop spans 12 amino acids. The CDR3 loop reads CASGQGDQPQHF. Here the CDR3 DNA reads TGTGCGTCGGGACAGGGGGATCAGCCCCAGCATTTT.

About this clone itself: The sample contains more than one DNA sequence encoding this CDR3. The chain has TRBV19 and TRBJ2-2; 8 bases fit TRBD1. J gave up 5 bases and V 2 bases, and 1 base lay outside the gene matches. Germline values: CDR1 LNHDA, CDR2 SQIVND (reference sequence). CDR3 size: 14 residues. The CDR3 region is CASSIQGATGELFF. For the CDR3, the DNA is TGTGCCAGTAGTATACAGGGGGCAACCGGGGAGCTGTTTTTT.

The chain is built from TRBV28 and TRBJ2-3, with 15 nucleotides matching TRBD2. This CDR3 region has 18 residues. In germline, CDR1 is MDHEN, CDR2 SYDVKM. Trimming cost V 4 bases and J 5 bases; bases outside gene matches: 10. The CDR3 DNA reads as TGTGCCAGCAGTTCCGCCGGACTAGCGGGAGGGATTCAAGATACGCAGTATTTT. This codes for CASSSAGLAGGIQDTQYF.

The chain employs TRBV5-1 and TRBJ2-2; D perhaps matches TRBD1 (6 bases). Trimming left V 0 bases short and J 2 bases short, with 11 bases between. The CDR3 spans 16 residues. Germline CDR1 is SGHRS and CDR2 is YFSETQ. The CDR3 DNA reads TGCGCCAGCAGCTTGGAGGTACAGGGTAACACCGGGGAGCTGTTTTTT. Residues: CASSLEVQGNTGELFF.

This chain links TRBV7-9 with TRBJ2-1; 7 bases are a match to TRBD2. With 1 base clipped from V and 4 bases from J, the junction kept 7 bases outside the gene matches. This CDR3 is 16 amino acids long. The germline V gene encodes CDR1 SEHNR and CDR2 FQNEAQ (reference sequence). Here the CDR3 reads CASSLGASGSYNEQFF. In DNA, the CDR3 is TGTGCCAGCAGCTTAGGGGCTAGCGGATCGTACAATGAGCAGTTCTTC.

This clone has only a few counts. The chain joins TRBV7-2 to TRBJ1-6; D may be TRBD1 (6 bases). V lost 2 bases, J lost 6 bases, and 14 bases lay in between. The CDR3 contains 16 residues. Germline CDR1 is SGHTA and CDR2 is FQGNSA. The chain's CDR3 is CASSLSRGPFNSPLHF. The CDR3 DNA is TGTGCCAGCAGCTTAAGCAGGGGTCCCTTTAATTCACCCCTCCACTTT.

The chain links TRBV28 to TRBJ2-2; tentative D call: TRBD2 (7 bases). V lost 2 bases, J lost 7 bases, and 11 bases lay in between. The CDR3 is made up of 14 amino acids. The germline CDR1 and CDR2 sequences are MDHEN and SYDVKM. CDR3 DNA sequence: TGTGCCAGCAGTTTAGCGGGGGCAAACGGGGAGCTGTTTTTT. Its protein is CASSLAGANGELFF. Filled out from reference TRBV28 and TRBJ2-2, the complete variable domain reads DVKVTQSSRYLVKRTGEKVFLECVQDMDHENMFWYRQDPGLGLRLIYFSYDVKMKEKGDIPEGYSVSREKKERFSLILESASTNQTSMYLCASSLAGANGELFFGEGSRLTVL.

The CDR3 DNA sequence: TGTGCCAGTAGTCCCGGGACAGGGGCCTTGGGGGAGCTGTTTTTT. It codes for CASSPGTGALGELFF. The chain couples TRBV19 to TRBJ2-2, with 10 bases lining up with TRBD1. The germline V gene encodes CDR1 LNHDA and CDR2 SQIVND (reference sequence). The CDR3 length is 15 residues. The V and J ends lost 5 bases and 8 bases, in that order; junction bases with no gene match: 8.